Listed below are T cell receptor beta chains from one sample, sequenced in a study of T-cell reconstitution after alpha-beta-depleted transplantation in children. TCRdb reprocessed the PCR reads with MiXCR, giving one entry per CDR3 protein. The table lists more than 90,000 distinct CDR3 sequences, around a tenth of them singletons, with about 34% in the top ten. The source was PBMCs, collected before TCRalphabeta/CD19-depleted stem cell transplant. These TCRs come from a boy between 2 and 10 years old with acute lymphoblastic leukemia, due to receive a stem cell transplant. CDR3s include the opening cysteine and the closing phenylalanine or tryptophan. A D gene is named only where the DNA matches it firmly. A clone size is listed for some rows: how often the clone was seen (once, few, many), or a class if it is expanded.

>TRBJ2-1|TRBV9|-|14|-
TGTGCCAGCAGCGTAGAGGGTGTGGGTCAAGAGCAGTTCTTC
CASSVEGVGQEQFF
>TRBJ1-5|TRBV2|-|14|many
TGTGCCAGCAGTGAATCATATAGCAATCAGCCCCAGCATTTT
CASSESYSNQPQHF
>TRBJ1-6|TRBV5-5|-|15|few
TGTGCCAGCAGCCCCGGGACTGATGCAAGTTCACCCCTCCACTTT
CASSPGTDASSPLHF
>TRBJ2-1|TRBV7-9|-|15|many
TGTGCCAGCAGCTCGGGACGTATATCCTACAATGAGCAGTTCTTC
CASSSGRISYNEQFF
>TRBJ2-7|TRBV12-3/TRBV12-4|-|15|-
TGTGCCAGCAGATCCGGGACTTCGACCTTTTACGAGCAGTACTTC
CASRSGTSTFYEQYF
>TRBJ2-5|TRBV29-1|-|11|few
TGCAGCGTTAACCTGGGAGAGACCCAGTACTTC
CSVNLGETQYF
>TRBJ1-1|TRBV4-1|-|13|-
TGCGCCAGCAGCCCCCTGACCGACAGGGAAGCTTTCTTT
CASSPLTDREAFF
>TRBJ2-7|TRBV14|TRBD1|13|few
TGTGCCAGCAGCCAACAGGGGGCTGGCGAGCAGTACTTC
CASSQQGAGEQYF
>TRBJ2-7|TRBV29-1|-|11|few
TGCAGCGTTTTCGAAGTCTACGAGCAGTACTTC
CSVFEVYEQYF
>TRBJ1-1|TRBV5-1|-|15|few
TGCGCCAGCAGCGCCCAAATTAGAAAGAACACTGAAGCTTTCTTT
CASSAQIRKNTEAFF
>TRBJ2-7|TRBV5-6|-|13|few
TGTGCCAGCAGCTCGGGCCGTCCTAGGGAGCAGTACTTC
CASSSGRPREQYF
>TRBJ1-5|TRBV12-3/TRBV12-4|-|13|many
TGTGCCAGCAGGCGGACATCTTATCAGCCCCAGCATTTT
CASRRTSYQPQHF
>TRBJ2-1|TRBV10-3|TRBD2|13|many
TGTGCCACCGGACTAGCGAATGGCAATGAGCAGTTCTTC
CATGLANGNEQFF